A selection of T cell receptor beta chains follows, all from one sample in a study of shared clonotypes between healthy human individuals. The table came from immunoSEQ multiplex PCR; TCRdb's copy has only in-frame clones and leaves some out. The data show 2 million to 2.5 million clones, roughly 94% seen once. Material: naive CD4+ T cells sorted from blood. Receptors originate from a man in his late teens or twenties in good health. The CDR3 runs from the conserved cysteine through the conserved F or W. The D gene is left open where the match is weak. Not every row has a clone size; where given, it reads once, few, many or a size class.

clone size: many
V gene: TRBV2
J gene: TRBJ2-2
D gene: .
CDR3 DNA: TGTGCCAGCAGTGAAGGGACCTCGGGGGAGCTGTTTTTT
CDR3 protein: CASSEGTSGELFF

clone size: .
V gene: TRBV2
J gene: TRBJ2-7
D gene: TRBD1
CDR3 DNA: TGTGCCAGCACTGGAATGAGACAGGGTTCTGCCGAGCAGTACTTC
CDR3 protein: CASTGMRQGSAEQYF

clone size: .
V gene: TRBV11-2
J gene: TRBJ2-7
D gene: TRBD2
CDR3 DNA: TGTGCCAGCAGCACCCGCGGGACTAGCGACTCCGAGCAGTACTTC
CDR3 protein: CASSTRGTSDSEQYF

clone size: .
V gene: TRBV18
J gene: TRBJ1-2
D gene: TRBD1
CDR3 DNA: TGTGCCAGCTCACCCCTCCCCAGACAGGGTGATTATGGCTACACCTTC
CDR3 protein: CASSPLPRQGDYGYTF

clone size: .
V gene: TRBV25-1
J gene: TRBJ2-1
D gene: TRBD2
CDR3 DNA: TGTGCCAGCAGCTTAGCGGGATCCTACAATGAGCAGTTCTTC
CDR3 protein: CASSLAGSYNEQFF

clone size: .
V gene: TRBV6-1
J gene: TRBJ1-5
D gene: .
CDR3 DNA: TGTGCCAGCAGTGAACACAGGGTCAATCAGCCCCAGCATTTT
CDR3 protein: CASSEHRVNQPQHF

clone size: .
V gene: TRBV5-8
J gene: TRBJ2-1
D gene: .
CDR3 DNA: TGTGCCTCCGTTACTCCTTGGGGCAATGAGCAGTTCTTC
CDR3 protein: CASVTPWGNEQFF

clone size: .
V gene: TRBV9
J gene: TRBJ2-5
D gene: TRBD2
CDR3 DNA: TGTGCCAGCAGCGGCGGTAGCGGGTACCAAGAGACCCAGTACTTC
CDR3 protein: CASSGGSGYQETQYF

clone size: .
V gene: TRBV18
J gene: TRBJ2-7
D gene: TRBD2
CDR3 DNA: TGTGCCAGCTCACCACCAGGCGGGGGGGCCAGGTACTTC
CDR3 protein: CASSPPGGGARYF

clone size: .
V gene: TRBV5-1
J gene: TRBJ1-4
D gene: .
CDR3 DNA: TGCGCCAGCAGCTTGGAAGGATCTAATGAAAAACTGTTTTTT
CDR3 protein: CASSLEGSNEKLFF

clone size: .
V gene: TRBV5-1
J gene: TRBJ1-2
D gene: .
CDR3 DNA: TGCGCCAGCAGCTCCAAATATGGCTACACCTTC
CDR3 protein: CASSSKYGYTF

clone size: .
V gene: TRBV7-2
J gene: TRBJ1-4
D gene: .
CDR3 DNA: TGTGCCAGCAGCCTAATAGGGACTTTGGCAACTAATGAAAAACTGTTTTTT
CDR3 protein: CASSLIGTLATNEKLFF

clone size: .
V gene: TRBV28
J gene: TRBJ2-2
D gene: TRBD1
CDR3 DNA: TGTGCCAGCAGTTCCCACAGGGGTCCGTCCGGGGAGCTGTTTTTT
CDR3 protein: CASSSHRGPSGELFF

clone size: .
V gene: TRBV11-2
J gene: TRBJ2-4
D gene: .
CDR3 DNA: TGTGCCAGCAGCTCTCCTATTTCGCGCGGAAACATTCAGTACTTC
CDR3 protein: CASSSPISRGNIQYF

clone size: once
V gene: TRBV6-1
J gene: TRBJ1-1
D gene: .
CDR3 DNA: TGTGCCAGCAGGACTATACAGGTTCAGGTTGGAGCTTTCTTT
CDR3 protein: CASRTIQVQVGAFF

clone size: once
V gene: TRBV6-1
J gene: TRBJ1-1
D gene: TRBD1
CDR3 DNA: TGTGCCAGCAGTGAAACAGGGGGGAACACTGAAGCTTTCTTT
CDR3 protein: CASSETGGNTEAFF

clone size: .
V gene: TRBV4-2
J gene: TRBJ1-5
D gene: .
CDR3 DNA: TGTGCCAGCAGCCAAGAAATCCAGGGCATTGGGGTTAGCAATCAGCCCCAGCATTTT
CDR3 protein: CASSQEIQGIGVSNQPQHF

clone size: .
V gene: TRBV11-2
J gene: TRBJ1-1
D gene: .
CDR3 DNA: TGTGCCAGCAGCTCCAGACCAGAGGATGAAGCTTTCTTT
CDR3 protein: CASSSRPEDEAFF

clone size: .
V gene: TRBV7-9
J gene: TRBJ2-1
D gene: TRBD2
CDR3 DNA: TGTGCCAGCAGCCCGCCCGGGGGGTTGGGCAATGAGCAGTTCTTC
CDR3 protein: CASSPPGGLGNEQFF

clone size: .
V gene: TRBV29-1
J gene: TRBJ1-4
D gene: .
CDR3 DNA: TGCAGCGTTGGGGACCCCACAACTAATGAAAAACTGTTTTTT
CDR3 protein: CSVGDPTTNEKLFF

clone size: .
V gene: TRBV5-1
J gene: TRBJ2-4
D gene: .
CDR3 DNA: TGCGCCAGCAGCTTAGATCCTACTGGGGGAGCTCAGGGCATTCAGTACTTC
CDR3 protein: CASSLDPTGGAQGIQYF

clone size: .
V gene: TRBV9
J gene: TRBJ2-5
D gene: TRBD2
CDR3 DNA: TGTGCCAGCAGCGTAGGGTCTAGCGGGGGGGAGACCCAGTACTTC
CDR3 protein: CASSVGSSGGETQYF

clone size: .
V gene: TRBV5-4
J gene: TRBJ1-1
D gene: .
CDR3 DNA: TGTGCCAGCAGCCTTCAGCTCCAAGCGACTGAAGCTTTCTTT
CDR3 protein: CASSLQLQATEAFF

clone size: .
V gene: TRBV5-1
J gene: TRBJ1-2
D gene: .
CDR3 DNA: TGCGCCAGCAGCTTGGCCGGGGGCTATGGCTACACCTTC
CDR3 protein: CASSLAGGYGYTF

clone size: .
V gene: TRBV11-1
J gene: TRBJ1-1
D gene: .
CDR3 DNA: TGTGCCAGCAGCTCCGGGCCAGCTGAAGCTTTCTTT
CDR3 protein: CASSSGPAEAFF

clone size: .
V gene: TRBV29-1
J gene: TRBJ1-2
D gene: .
CDR3 DNA: TGCAGCGTCGATGTCCCGACAGCTCCTAACTATGGCTACACCTTC
CDR3 protein: CSVDVPTAPNYGYTF

clone size: .
V gene: TRBV6-5
J gene: TRBJ1-1
D gene: TRBD1
CDR3 DNA: TGTGCCAGCAGTTACCAGGGGGCCGTTCTTACCACTGAAGCTTTCTTT
CDR3 protein: CASSYQGAVLTTEAFF

clone size: .
V gene: TRBV18
J gene: TRBJ2-3
D gene: .
CDR3 DNA: TGTGCCAGCTCACCAAGGGGTCCCAGATCAGATACGCAGTATTTT
CDR3 protein: CASSPRGPRSDTQYF

clone size: .
V gene: TRBV7-9
J gene: TRBJ2-3
D gene: .
CDR3 DNA: TGTGCCAGCAGCACAGGGTTAGATACGCAGTATTTT
CDR3 protein: CASSTGLDTQYF

clone size: .
V gene: TRBV5-1
J gene: TRBJ2-5
D gene: .
CDR3 DNA: TGCGCCAGCAGCTCGGGGGTCTTCCTAGAGACCCAGTACTTC
CDR3 protein: CASSSGVFLETQYF

clone size: .
V gene: TRBV10-3
J gene: TRBJ2-5
D gene: TRBD1
CDR3 DNA: TGTGCCATTGGGACAGGGGCTACGGAGACCCAGTACTTC
CDR3 protein: CAIGTGATETQYF

clone size: .
V gene: TRBV18
J gene: TRBJ2-3
D gene: .
CDR3 DNA: TGTGCCAGCTCACAAGCCCAAAGCACAGATACGCAGTATTTT
CDR3 protein: CASSQAQSTDTQYF

clone size: once
V gene: TRBV11-2
J gene: TRBJ1-4
D gene: .
CDR3 DNA: TGTGCCAGCAGCTCTATTGGGGTGTCGGGTGAAAAACTGTTTTTT
CDR3 protein: CASSSIGVSGEKLFF

clone size: .
V gene: TRBV4-1
J gene: TRBJ2-7
D gene: .
CDR3 DNA: TGCGCCAGCAGCCAAGAAACAGTCCCTAACGAGCAGTACTTC
CDR3 protein: CASSQETVPNEQYF

clone size: .
V gene: TRBV7-2
J gene: TRBJ2-7
D gene: TRBD1
CDR3 DNA: TGTGCCAGCAGCTTAGAGGGGGCAGCGCTACGGGAGCAGTACTTC
CDR3 protein: CASSLEGAALREQYF

clone size: once
V gene: TRBV30
J gene: TRBJ1-5
D gene: .
CDR3 DNA: TGTGCCTGGAGTACGTTAGGGGCGCGCCAGCCCCAGCATTTT
CDR3 protein: CAWSTLGARQPQHF

clone size: .
V gene: TRBV7-3
J gene: TRBJ2-5
D gene: TRBD1
CDR3 DNA: TGTGCCAGCAGCCCCGGGACAGGGCTTCAAGAGACCCAGTACTTC
CDR3 protein: CASSPGTGLQETQYF

clone size: .
V gene: TRBV6-5
J gene: TRBJ1-3
D gene: TRBD1
CDR3 DNA: TGTGCCAGCGGCAGGGGGCCCTCTGGAAACACCATATATTTT
CDR3 protein: CASGRGPSGNTIYF

clone size: .
V gene: TRBV19
J gene: TRBJ2-4
D gene: TRBD2
CDR3 DNA: TGTGCCAGTAGTATAGGGCCAGCGGGAGGGCCTCGGGACTTC
CDR3 protein: CASSIGPAGGPRDF

clone size: .
V gene: TRBV9
J gene: TRBJ2-5
D gene: TRBD2
CDR3 DNA: TGTGCCAGCAGCGTAGCTGCTAGCGGGAGGGGCCAAGAGACCCAGTACTTC
CDR3 protein: CASSVAASGRGQETQYF

clone size: few
V gene: TRBV5-1
J gene: TRBJ1-5
D gene: TRBD1
CDR3 DNA: TGCGCCAGCAGCGCGGACAGGGGAGGTCAGCCCCAGCATTTT
CDR3 protein: CASSADRGGQPQHF

clone size: .
V gene: TRBV11-2
J gene: TRBJ1-2
D gene: TRBD1
CDR3 DNA: TGTGCCAGCAGCTTAGGAGGGGGCCAAGGATTATCCTATGGCTACACCTTC
CDR3 protein: CASSLGGGQGLSYGYTF